This T cell receptor beta chain is from a study of T cell changes during pregnancy in multiple sclerosis. Repertoires were generated with immunoSEQ multiplex PCR, while TCRdb's copy carries only in-frame clones and drops some. This sample has roughly 90,000 clones, with approximately 90% found just once. V was trimmed by 4 bases and J by 2 bases, leaving 18 bases between them. Germline loops: CDR1 SGHTA, CDR2 FQGTGA. This CDR3 region has 17 residues. This chain uses TRBV7-3 with TRBJ1-5; D gene ambiguous. This clonotype was obtained from a female donor with multiple sclerosis, enrolled in a pregnancy study. Sequenced here: peripheral blood, sampled before pregnancy. This CDR3 reads CASSSIRQCDGNQPQHF. The CDR3 nucleotides read TGTGCCAGCAGCTCGATTCGTCAGTGTGATGGCAATCAGCCCCAGCATTTT.